Sequencing of this T cell receptor beta chain was carried out in a study of cytomegalovirus exposure and HLA in healthy donors. 60 Vbeta and 13 Jbeta primers were used in PCR. In the original processing: Some 11 million shared chains were among the roughly 78 million unique TCR beta chains that a later analysis counted. TCRdb's table, derived via immunoSEQ multiplex PCR, lists solely in-frame clones and lacks some. V and J calls and clone size come straight from that table; D and trimming were deduced from the DNA. The table records 150,000 to 200,000 clones, approximately 82% of them present only once. Between the trimmed V and J ends, which lost 5 bases and 1 base, there was a span of 11 bases. The CDR3 runs 14 residues. The germline CDR1 and CDR2 sequences are SGHTA and FQGNSA.

The sequence derives from a woman aged 18 to 35 in good health and CMV-seropositive. Sequenced material: PBMCs. This sequence joins TRBV7-2 and TRBJ1-2; D not resolved. CDR3 sequence reads: CASSRPGVNYGYTF. In DNA, the CDR3 is TGTGCCAGCAGCCGACCCGGGGTTAACTATGGCTACACCTTC.